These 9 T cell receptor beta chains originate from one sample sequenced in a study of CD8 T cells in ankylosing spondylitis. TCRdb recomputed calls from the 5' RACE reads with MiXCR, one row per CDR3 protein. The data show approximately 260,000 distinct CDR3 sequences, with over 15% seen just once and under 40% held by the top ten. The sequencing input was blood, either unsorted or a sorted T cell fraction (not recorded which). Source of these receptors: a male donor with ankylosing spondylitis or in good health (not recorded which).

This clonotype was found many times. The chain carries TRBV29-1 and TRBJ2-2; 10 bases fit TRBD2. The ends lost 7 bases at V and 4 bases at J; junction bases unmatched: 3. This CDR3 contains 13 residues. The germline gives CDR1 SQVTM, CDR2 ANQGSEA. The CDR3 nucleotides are TGCAGCGGGGAGCGGGAGGGCACCGGGGAGCTGTTTTTT. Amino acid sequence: CSGEREGTGELFF.

This CDR3 is CSVEVLDEREGHEQYF. As DNA, the CDR3 is TGCAGCGTTGAAGTTCTGGATGAGCGGGAGGGCCACGAGCAGTACTTC. The V gene is TRBV29-1, the J gene TRBJ2-7; the match to TRBD2 covers 10 bases. The ends lost 1 base at V and 5 bases at J; junction bases unmatched: 11. Per the germline V gene, CDR1 is SQVTM and CDR2 is ANQGSEA. CDR3 length equals 16 residues.

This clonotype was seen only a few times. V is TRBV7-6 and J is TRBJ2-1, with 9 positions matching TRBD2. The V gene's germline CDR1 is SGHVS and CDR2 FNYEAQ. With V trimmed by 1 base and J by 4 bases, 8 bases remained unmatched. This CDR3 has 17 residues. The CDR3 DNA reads TGTGCCAGCAGCTTAGATAGCGGGAGAGTGGTTTACAATGAGCAGTTCTTC. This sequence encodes CASSLDSGRVVYNEQFF.

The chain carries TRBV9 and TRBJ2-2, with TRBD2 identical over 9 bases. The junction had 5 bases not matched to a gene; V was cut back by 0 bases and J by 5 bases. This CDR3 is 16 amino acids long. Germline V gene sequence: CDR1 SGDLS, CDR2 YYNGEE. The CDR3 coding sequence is TGTGCCAGCAGCGTAGTAGCGGGAGTTGGTACCGGGGAGCTGTTTTTT. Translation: CASSVVAGVGTGELFF.

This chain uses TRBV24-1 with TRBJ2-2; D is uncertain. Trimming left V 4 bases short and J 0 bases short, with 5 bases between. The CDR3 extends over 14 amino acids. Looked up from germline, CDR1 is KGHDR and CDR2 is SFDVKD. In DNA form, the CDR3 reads TGTGCCACCAGTGAGGAGCCGAACACCGGGGAGCTGTTTTTT. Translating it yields CATSEEPNTGELFF.

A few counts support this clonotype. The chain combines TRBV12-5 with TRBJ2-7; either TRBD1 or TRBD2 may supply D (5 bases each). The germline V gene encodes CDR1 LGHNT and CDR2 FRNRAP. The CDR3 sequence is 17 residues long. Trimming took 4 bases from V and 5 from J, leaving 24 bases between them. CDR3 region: CASGSLYWKTRDHEQYF. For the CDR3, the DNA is TGTGCTAGTGGTTCGTTGTACTGGAAGACCAGGGACCACGAGCAGTACTTC.

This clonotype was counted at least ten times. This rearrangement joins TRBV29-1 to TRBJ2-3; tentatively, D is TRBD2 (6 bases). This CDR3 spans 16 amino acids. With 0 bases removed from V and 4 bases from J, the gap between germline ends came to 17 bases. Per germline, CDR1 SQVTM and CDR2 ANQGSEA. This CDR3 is CSVEDVVRGNPDTQYF. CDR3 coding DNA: TGCAGCGTTGAAGATGTAGTGCGGGGAAATCCAGATACGCAGTATTTT.

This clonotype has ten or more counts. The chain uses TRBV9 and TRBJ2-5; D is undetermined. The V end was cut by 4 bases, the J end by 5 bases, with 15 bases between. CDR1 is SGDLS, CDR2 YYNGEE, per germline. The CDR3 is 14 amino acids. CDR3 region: CASSPPGSVETQYF. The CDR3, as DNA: TGTGCCAGCAGCCCACCCGGGTCCGTTGAGACCCAGTACTTC.

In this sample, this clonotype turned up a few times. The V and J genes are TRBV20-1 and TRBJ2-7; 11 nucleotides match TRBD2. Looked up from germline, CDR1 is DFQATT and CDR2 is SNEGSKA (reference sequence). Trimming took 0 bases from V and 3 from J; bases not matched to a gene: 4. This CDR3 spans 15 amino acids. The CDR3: CSARDGTSGGYEQYF. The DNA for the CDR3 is TGCAGTGCTAGAGATGGCACTAGCGGGGGCTACGAGCAGTACTTC.